Listed below are T cell receptor beta chains from one sample, sequenced in a study of blood T cell repertoires in COVID-19. Generated by immunoSEQ multiplex PCR, the TCRdb table keeps only in-frame clones and is missing some. The sample lists 200,000 or so clones, roughly 88% occurring once. The source material was PBMCs or T cells enriched from blood (not recorded which). The receptor source for this set is a woman aged 25 to 39 who had been exposed to COVID-19. CDR3s include the opening cysteine and the closing phenylalanine or tryptophan. The D gene is left open where the match is weak. Only part of the rows carry a size: once, few, many, or a class if the clone is expanded.

TRBJ2-1 - TRBV9 TRBD2 CASSVALGLATPYNEQFF TGTGCCAGCAGCGTAGCTCTTGGACTAGCGACTCCCTACAATGAGCAGTTCTTC
TRBJ1-2 - TRBV5-1 - CASSLRTAGRGYTF TGCGCCAGCAGCTTAAGGACAGCCGGGCGTGGCTACACCTTC
TRBJ1-4 - TRBV9 - CASSASGRTNEKLFF TGTGCCAGCAGCGCATCAGGGCGGACTAATGAAAAACTGTTTTTT
TRBJ1-1 - TRBV29-1 - CSVSEDTEAFF TGCAGCGTTTCGGAGGACACTGAAGCTTTCTTT
TRBJ1-6 - TRBV6-5 TRBD1 CASSSAQGYNSPLHF TGTGCCAGCAGTAGCGCACAGGGGTATAATTCACCCCTCCACTTT
TRBJ1-3 - TRBV13 - CASSFGGGNTIYF TGTGCCAGCAGCTTTGGGGGGGGAAACACCATATATTTT
TRBJ1-5 - TRBV12-5 TRBD1 CASGYRGQTPLLSNQPQHF TGTGCTAGTGGTTATCGGGGACAGACGCCGTTACTTAGCAATCAGCCCCAGCATTTT
TRBJ1-1 - TRBV28 - CASSPRGIRTAFF TGTGCCAGCAGTCCCCGGGGGATTAGGACAGCTTTCTTT
TRBJ2-3 - TRBV15 - CATSSGGTGWDTQYF TGTGCCACCAGCAGTGGGGGAACAGGGTGGGATACGCAGTATTTT
TRBJ2-7 once TRBV15 TRBD2 CATSRDYLAGGPRRYEQYF TGTGCCACCAGCAGAGATTACCTAGCGGGAGGGCCAAGACGGTACGAGCAGTACTTC
TRBJ2-4 once TRBV7-9 TRBD2 CASSFSALAGRLAKNIQYF TGTGCCAGCAGCTTCTCGGCGTTAGCGGGACGATTAGCCAAAAACATTCAGTACTTC
TRBJ1-2 - TRBV7-9 - CASSREGYGYTF TGTGCCAGCAGCCGAGAGGGCTATGGCTACACCTTC
TRBJ1-4 - TRBV6-6 - CASSRQTGSVNEKLFF TGTGCCAGCAGCCGCCAAACAGGTTCCGTTAATGAAAAACTGTTTTTT
TRBJ1-1 - TRBV28 TRBD1 CASKGAITEAFF TGTGCCAGCAAGGGGGCAATCACTGAAGCTTTCTTT
TRBJ2-2 - TRBV11-2 TRBD1 CASSLIPGQGRIGELFF TGTGCCAGCAGCTTAATACCGGGACAGGGGAGAATCGGGGAGCTGTTTTTT
TRBJ1-1 - TRBV7-2 - CASSFLDTEAFF TGTGCCAGCAGCTTTTTAGACACTGAAGCTTTCTTT
TRBJ2-5 - TRBV7-2 - CASSRSSFVETQYF TGTGCCAGCAGCCGTAGTAGTTTCGTGGAGACCCAGTACTTC
TRBJ2-5 - TRBV27 TRBD2 CASSLSLAGGETQYF TGTGCCAGCAGTTTATCACTAGCGGGTGGGGAGACCCAGTACTTC
TRBJ1-5 - TRBV9 - CASSVKWARGYSNQPQHF TGTGCCAGCAGCGTGAAATGGGCGAGAGGGTATAGCAATCAGCCCCAGCATTTT
TRBJ1-2 - TRBV5-4 - CASSPQGSVGGYTF TGTGCCAGCAGCCCCCAGGGTTCGGTCGGTGGCTACACCTTC
TRBJ2-1 - TRBV7-6 - CASSPQTGWGNEQFF TGTGCCAGCAGCCCCCAGACAGGATGGGGCAATGAGCAGTTCTTC
TRBJ2-7 many TRBV30 - CAWRGTAYEQYF TGTGCCTGGAGGGGGACTGCCTACGAGCAGTACTTC
TRBJ1-4 - TRBV5-1 - CASSLVGGLSEKLFF TGCGCCAGCAGCTTGGTGGGGGGGTTGAGTGAAAAACTGTTTTTT
TRBJ1-1 - TRBV24-1 TRBD1 CATSDPGTEFGAFF TGTGCCACCAGTGATCCCGGGACAGAGTTTGGAGCTTTCTTT
TRBJ1-4 - TRBV30 TRBD1 CAWATGGLGEKLFF TGTGCCTGGGCCACAGGGGGCCTTGGCGAAAAACTGTTTTTT
TRBJ1-4 - TRBV27 TRBD1 CASSSRDRGRRGEKLFF TGTGCCAGCAGTTCAAGGGACAGGGGGCGCCGGGGTGAAAAACTGTTTTTT
TRBJ2-3 - TRBV2 TRBD1 CASSVEGAGTDTQYF TGTGCCAGCAGTGTAGAGGGGGCCGGGACAGATACGCAGTATTTT
TRBJ1-6 - TRBV9 TRBD1 CASSPRQGPNSPLHF TGTGCCAGCAGCCCCCGACAGGGTCCTAATTCACCCCTCCACTTT
TRBJ2-2 - TRBV5-1 - CASSPPGSGELFF TGCGCCAGCAGCCCGCCAGGGTCCGGGGAGCTGTTTTTT
TRBJ2-7 - TRBV15 - CATSRGEAYEQYF TGTGCCACCAGCAGGGGAGAAGCCTACGAGCAGTACTTC
TRBJ1-1 - TRBV5-1 TRBD1 CASSWGTGGNTEAFF TGCGCCAGCAGCTGGGGGACAGGGGGAAACACTGAAGCTTTCTTT
TRBJ2-3 - TRBV3-1/TRBV3-2 TRBD2 CASSQDTSGSPDTQYF TGTGCCAGCAGCCAAGATACCAGCGGGAGTCCAGATACGCAGTATTTT
TRBJ2-1 - TRBV11-2 TRBD2 CASSSLSGSGRANEQFF TGTGCCAGCAGCTCCCTCTCGGGTAGCGGGAGGGCTAATGAGCAGTTCTTC
TRBJ1-5 - TRBV30 - CAWSGTSVGNQPQHF TGTGCCTGGAGTGGGACTTCCGTGGGCAATCAGCCCCAGCATTTT